A selection of T cell receptor beta chains follows, all from one sample in a study of T cell responses to AZD1222 COVID-19 vaccine. Using immunoSEQ multiplex PCR, the repertoire was profiled, and TCRdb retains in-frame clones only, with some absent. The table has around 100,000 clones, more than 85% seen once. Source: peripheral blood, taken on day 0 of AZD1222 vaccination. Source of these receptors: an adult in good health. Both conserved end residues are part of each CDR3. The D gene is left open where the match is weak. Clone size appears in some rows only: once, few, many, or a class for an expanded clone.

V gene: TRBV7-9
J gene: TRBJ1-4
clone size: -
D gene: TRBD1
CDR3 DNA: TGTGCCAGCAGTCTACAGGGGCTGCAGAATGAAAAACTGTTTTTT
CDR3 protein: CASSLQGLQNEKLFF

V gene: TRBV18
J gene: TRBJ1-2
clone size: -
D gene: TRBD1
CDR3 DNA: TGTGCCAGCTCACCACAAGGACAGGGGGCCGTTGGCTACACCTTC
CDR3 protein: CASSPQGQGAVGYTF

V gene: TRBV24-1
J gene: TRBJ2-3
clone size: -
D gene: TRBD1
CDR3 DNA: TGTGCCACTGGGACAGGGGGCACAACCTCTTCTCCACCATATACGCAGTATTTT
CDR3 protein: CATGTGGTTSSPPYTQYF

V gene: TRBV28
J gene: TRBJ1-4
clone size: once
D gene: TRBD1
CDR3 DNA: TGTGCCAGCAGTAACCAAGACAGGGTCGAAAAACTGTTTTTT
CDR3 protein: CASSNQDRVEKLFF

V gene: TRBV3-1/TRBV3-2
J gene: TRBJ1-5
clone size: -
D gene: -
CDR3 DNA: TGTGCCAGCAGCCAAGATGGAGGGTCCCCCAATCAGCCCCAGCATTTT
CDR3 protein: CASSQDGGSPNQPQHF

V gene: TRBV7-9
J gene: TRBJ2-5
clone size: -
D gene: -
CDR3 DNA: TGTGCCAGCAGGCCTGGGGCGGTCGAGACCCAGTACTTC
CDR3 protein: CASRPGAVETQYF

V gene: TRBV7-3
J gene: TRBJ2-5
clone size: -
D gene: -
CDR3 DNA: TGTGCCAGCAGCTTAATTGTCGGGACCCGGGAGACCCAGTACTTC
CDR3 protein: CASSLIVGTRETQYF

V gene: TRBV7-2
J gene: TRBJ2-3
clone size: -
D gene: -
CDR3 DNA: TGTGCCAGCAGGCCCAGACAGAGCACAGATACGCAGTATTTT
CDR3 protein: CASRPRQSTDTQYF

V gene: TRBV7-9
J gene: TRBJ1-2
clone size: -
D gene: -
CDR3 DNA: TGTGCCAGCAGCTTAAACGGCGCAGGCCGAAACACCTTC
CDR3 protein: CASSLNGAGRNTF

V gene: TRBV18
J gene: TRBJ2-7
clone size: -
D gene: -
CDR3 DNA: TGTGCCAGCTCACCACCCTTAGGTTCCTACGAGCAGTACTTC
CDR3 protein: CASSPPLGSYEQYF

V gene: TRBV2
J gene: TRBJ2-6
clone size: once
D gene: -
CDR3 DNA: TGTGCCAGCAGGACGGCCTCTGGGGCCAACGTCCTGACTTTC
CDR3 protein: CASRTASGANVLTF

V gene: TRBV9
J gene: TRBJ1-2
clone size: -
D gene: -
CDR3 DNA: TGTGCCAGCAGCGCCCGAGGAAGTCGAGGGGCTCGTGGCTACACCTTC
CDR3 protein: CASSARGSRGARGYTF

V gene: TRBV19
J gene: TRBJ1-2
clone size: -
D gene: -
CDR3 DNA: TGTGCCAGTAGTCCAAGTGGGAGGATGAGGCTCTATGGCTACACCTTC
CDR3 protein: CASSPSGRMRLYGYTF

V gene: TRBV6-6
J gene: TRBJ1-5
clone size: -
D gene: -
CDR3 DNA: TGTGCCAGCAAACGAGGGGAGGCTCAGCCCCAGCATTTT
CDR3 protein: CASKRGEAQPQHF

V gene: TRBV28
J gene: TRBJ2-5
clone size: -
D gene: -
CDR3 DNA: TGTGCCAGCAGTCCCGGCGATTACGGGCAAGAGACCCAGTACTTC
CDR3 protein: CASSPGDYGQETQYF

V gene: TRBV4-2
J gene: TRBJ2-3
clone size: once
D gene: TRBD2
CDR3 DNA: TGTGCCAGCAGCCAAGATAAACTAGCGGGAGGGGATACAGATACGCAGTATTTT
CDR3 protein: CASSQDKLAGGDTDTQYF

V gene: TRBV28
J gene: TRBJ1-6
clone size: -
D gene: -
CDR3 DNA: TGTGCCAGCAGTCCCCGGGGAGGCTATAATTCACCCCTCCACTTT
CDR3 protein: CASSPRGGYNSPLHF

V gene: TRBV30
J gene: TRBJ2-5
clone size: -
D gene: -
CDR3 DNA: TGTGCCTGGAGTGTAGGTAGGCGAGAGACCCAGTACTTC
CDR3 protein: CAWSVGRRETQYF

V gene: TRBV28
J gene: TRBJ2-1
clone size: once
D gene: TRBD2
CDR3 DNA: TGTGCCAGCGGAGCGGGGGGGAATGGGGGGAATGAGCAGTTCTTC
CDR3 protein: CASGAGGNGGNEQFF

V gene: TRBV18
J gene: TRBJ1-1
clone size: -
D gene: -
CDR3 DNA: TGTGCCAGCTCACCGGACAGCAACACTGAAGCTTTCTTT
CDR3 protein: CASSPDSNTEAFF

V gene: TRBV5-1
J gene: TRBJ1-5
clone size: few
D gene: -
CDR3 DNA: TGCGCCAGCAGCTTGGGGGGAGTCGAGAATCAGCCCCAGCATTTT
CDR3 protein: CASSLGGVENQPQHF

V gene: TRBV12-3/TRBV12-4
J gene: TRBJ1-5
clone size: -
D gene: TRBD1
CDR3 DNA: TGTGCCAGCAGTAGACAGGGGCCCCAGCATTTT
CDR3 protein: CASSRQGPQHF

V gene: TRBV28
J gene: TRBJ1-3
clone size: -
D gene: -
CDR3 DNA: TGTGCCAGCAGTTGGGGGACGAACTCTGGAAACACCATATATTTT
CDR3 protein: CASSWGTNSGNTIYF

V gene: TRBV28
J gene: TRBJ2-7
clone size: -
D gene: -
CDR3 DNA: TGTGCCAGCAGGCGGCAGGGCTACGAGCAGTACTTC
CDR3 protein: CASRRQGYEQYF

V gene: TRBV27
J gene: TRBJ2-7
clone size: -
D gene: -
CDR3 DNA: TGTGCCAGCAGTTTACGGTGGGGGCTGGTGCAGAATGAGCAGTACTTC
CDR3 protein: CASSLRWGLVQNEQYF

V gene: TRBV3-1/TRBV3-2
J gene: TRBJ2-4
clone size: few
D gene: TRBD1
CDR3 DNA: TGTGCCAGCAGCCAATACGGACAGGGAGCGCGTCAGTACTTC
CDR3 protein: CASSQYGQGARQYF

V gene: TRBV18
J gene: TRBJ2-6
clone size: -
D gene: -
CDR3 DNA: TGTGCCAGCTCGGTGGTGGACTCTGGGGCCAACGTCCTGACTTTC
CDR3 protein: CASSVVDSGANVLTF

V gene: TRBV9
J gene: TRBJ2-3
clone size: -
D gene: TRBD2
CDR3 DNA: TGTGCCAGCAGCGTAGTTCAGGGAGGGGATACGCAGTATTTT
CDR3 protein: CASSVVQGGDTQYF

V gene: TRBV7-6
J gene: TRBJ2-7
clone size: -
D gene: -
CDR3 DNA: TGTGCCAGCAGCCTCCGGGGCAACCGGATTGACGAGCAGTACTTC
CDR3 protein: CASSLRGNRIDEQYF

V gene: TRBV6-2/TRBV6-3
J gene: TRBJ2-7
clone size: -
D gene: TRBD2
CDR3 DNA: TGTGCCAGCAGTTACGTGCGGGAGCGCTCCTACGAGCAGTACTTC
CDR3 protein: CASSYVRERSYEQYF

V gene: TRBV6-6
J gene: TRBJ1-5
clone size: -
D gene: -
CDR3 DNA: TGTGCCAGCAGTCCCCTCACGGGTAGCAATCAGCCCCAGCATTTT
CDR3 protein: CASSPLTGSNQPQHF

V gene: TRBV6-1
J gene: TRBJ2-1
clone size: -
D gene: -
CDR3 DNA: TGTGCCAGCAGTGAAGTCGGAGTCGCGCAGTTCTTC
CDR3 protein: CASSEVGVAQFF

V gene: TRBV7-9
J gene: TRBJ2-6
clone size: -
D gene: -
CDR3 DNA: TGTGCCAGCAGCTTAGGGACGGGGGCCCGCTCTGGGGCCAACGTCCTGACTTTC
CDR3 protein: CASSLGTGARSGANVLTF

V gene: TRBV5-4
J gene: TRBJ1-1
clone size: -
D gene: -
CDR3 DNA: TGTGCCAGCAGCTTTCCGGGGGCCGGGAACACTGAAGCTTTCTTT
CDR3 protein: CASSFPGAGNTEAFF

V gene: TRBV18
J gene: TRBJ2-1
clone size: once
D gene: TRBD2
CDR3 DNA: TGTGCCAGCTCATTCTCAGCGGGAGCTAGCAATGAGCAGTTCTTC
CDR3 protein: CASSFSAGASNEQFF

V gene: TRBV6-6
J gene: TRBJ1-4
clone size: -
D gene: -
CDR3 DNA: TGTGCCAGCAGTTCAATACTACCGAGGGGGGGTGAAAAACTGTTTTTT
CDR3 protein: CASSSILPRGGEKLFF

V gene: TRBV7-9
J gene: TRBJ1-2
clone size: -
D gene: TRBD1
CDR3 DNA: TGTGCCAGCAGCTTAGAGGGGGCAGGCGCCACCTTC
CDR3 protein: CASSLEGAGATF

V gene: TRBV11-2
J gene: TRBJ2-7
clone size: -
D gene: TRBD1
CDR3 DNA: TGTGCCAGCAGCTCCTGGACAGGCCAGGCCCTCGAGCAGTACTTC
CDR3 protein: CASSSWTGQALEQYF

V gene: TRBV11-3
J gene: TRBJ2-3
clone size: -
D gene: -
CDR3 DNA: TGTGCCAGCAGCTCGAGAGGGGATACGCAGTATTTT
CDR3 protein: CASSSRGDTQYF

V gene: TRBV11-1
J gene: TRBJ2-1
clone size: once
D gene: TRBD2
CDR3 DNA: TGTGCCAGCAGCCGCCAGGTAGCGGGAGTCGCCAATGAGCAGTTCTTC
CDR3 protein: CASSRQVAGVANEQFF

V gene: TRBV19
J gene: TRBJ2-3
clone size: -
D gene: TRBD2
CDR3 DNA: TGTGCCAGTAGACCTCGGGAGGGGAGCACAGATACGCAGTATTTT
CDR3 protein: CASRPREGSTDTQYF

V gene: TRBV11-2
J gene: TRBJ1-1
clone size: -
D gene: TRBD1
CDR3 DNA: TGTGCCAGCAGCCTCACGATCCAGGGGGGCACTGAAGCTTTCTTT
CDR3 protein: CASSLTIQGGTEAFF

V gene: TRBV2
J gene: TRBJ2-1
clone size: -
D gene: TRBD1
CDR3 DNA: TGTGCCAGCGGGTTTGGGACAGGGGTTTACAATGAGCAGTTCTTC
CDR3 protein: CASGFGTGVYNEQFF

V gene: TRBV11-2
J gene: TRBJ2-1
clone size: -
D gene: -
CDR3 DNA: TGTGCCAGCAGCTTATATCCTAGCTCCTACAATGAGCAGTTCTTC
CDR3 protein: CASSLYPSSYNEQFF

V gene: TRBV19
J gene: TRBJ2-5
clone size: -
D gene: -
CDR3 DNA: TGTGCCAGTAGATCAGCCGGGACCCAGTACTTC
CDR3 protein: CASRSAGTQYF

V gene: TRBV30
J gene: TRBJ1-1
clone size: once
D gene: TRBD1
CDR3 DNA: TGTGCCTGGAGTCCTCGACAGGGAAGGCAAGCTTTCTTT
CDR3 protein: CAWSPRQGRQAFF